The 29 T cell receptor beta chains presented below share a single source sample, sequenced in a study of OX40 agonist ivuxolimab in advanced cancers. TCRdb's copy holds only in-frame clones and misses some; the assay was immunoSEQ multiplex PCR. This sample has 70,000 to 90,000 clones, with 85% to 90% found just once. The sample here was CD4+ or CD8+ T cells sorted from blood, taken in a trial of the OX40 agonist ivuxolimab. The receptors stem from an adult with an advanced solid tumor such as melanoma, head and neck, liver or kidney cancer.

CDR3 residues: CAWFGTGGEQYF. The CDR3 region has the DNA TGTGCCTGGTTCGGGACAGGGGGCGAGCAGTACTTC. The rearrangement joins TRBV30 to TRBJ2-7, with TRBD1 identical over 11 bases. CDR3 size: 12 residues. Germline V CDR1 and CDR2: GTSNPN, SVGIG (reference sequence). V shed 5 bases and J 6 bases; nucleotides not matched to a gene: 3.

CDR3 sequence: CASSYGSGKSYEQYF. In DNA form, the CDR3 reads TGTGCCAGCAGTTACGGGTCGGGCAAATCCTACGAGCAGTACTTC. The gene calls are TRBV6-6 and TRBJ2-7; D is unresolved. The germline V gene has CDR1 MNHNY and CDR2 SVGAGI (reference sequence). The CDR3 covers 15 residues. The V and J ends lost 2 bases and 1 base respectively, with 12 bases between them.

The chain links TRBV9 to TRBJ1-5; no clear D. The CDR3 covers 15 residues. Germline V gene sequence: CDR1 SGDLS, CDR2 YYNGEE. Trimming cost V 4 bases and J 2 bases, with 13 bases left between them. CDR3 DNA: TGTGCCAGCAGCCTAACCGCGTATGGCAATCAGCCCCAGCATTTT. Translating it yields CASSLTAYGNQPQHF.

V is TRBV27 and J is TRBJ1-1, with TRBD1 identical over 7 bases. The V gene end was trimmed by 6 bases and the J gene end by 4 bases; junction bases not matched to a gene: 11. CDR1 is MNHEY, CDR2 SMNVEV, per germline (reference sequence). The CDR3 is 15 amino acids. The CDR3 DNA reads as TGTGCCAGCAGCCAATCCCCAGGGGGGGGCACTGAAGCTTTCTTT. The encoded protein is CASSQSPGGGTEAFF.

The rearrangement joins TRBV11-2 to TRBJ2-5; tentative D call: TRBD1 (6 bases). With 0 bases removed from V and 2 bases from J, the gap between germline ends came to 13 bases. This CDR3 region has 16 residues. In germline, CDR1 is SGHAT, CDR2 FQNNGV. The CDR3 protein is CASSLDPGHLQETQYF. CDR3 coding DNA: TGTGCCAGCAGCTTAGATCCGGGACACCTACAAGAGACCCAGTACTTC.

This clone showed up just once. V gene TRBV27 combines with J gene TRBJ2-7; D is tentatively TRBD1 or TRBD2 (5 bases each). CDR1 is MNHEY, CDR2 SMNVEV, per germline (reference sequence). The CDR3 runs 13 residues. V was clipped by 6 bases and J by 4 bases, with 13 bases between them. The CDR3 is CASRRDGWYEQYF. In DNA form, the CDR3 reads TGTGCCAGCAGAAGGGACGGGTGGTACGAGCAGTACTTC.

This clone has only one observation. The CDR3 DNA sequence: TGTGCCAGCAGTGAATGGCTACGGACAGGACGCACCGGGGAGCTGTTTTTT. Its protein is CASSEWLRTGRTGELFF. The chain employs TRBV25-1 and TRBJ2-2; 7 positions match TRBD1. V shed 1 base and J 4 bases; nucleotides not matched to a gene: 9. Germline V CDR1 and CDR2: MGHDK, SYGVNS. The CDR3 has 17 amino acids.

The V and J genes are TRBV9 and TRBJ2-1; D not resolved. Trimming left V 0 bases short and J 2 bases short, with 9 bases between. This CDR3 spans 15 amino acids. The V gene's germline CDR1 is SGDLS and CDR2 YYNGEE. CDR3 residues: CASSVGSDAYNEQFF. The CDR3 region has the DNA TGTGCCAGCAGCGTAGGGTCAGATGCCTACAATGAGCAGTTCTTC.

DNA of the CDR3: TGTGCCAGCAGCGCCTCCGAGGGTAGAGAGACCCAGTACTTC. Amino acids: CASSASEGRETQYF. V is TRBV9 and J is TRBJ2-5; a possible D gene is TRBD2 (5 bases). Germline CDR1 is SGDLS and CDR2 is YYNGEE. Trimming left V 3 bases short and J 4 bases short, with 13 bases between. The CDR3 consists of 14 residues.

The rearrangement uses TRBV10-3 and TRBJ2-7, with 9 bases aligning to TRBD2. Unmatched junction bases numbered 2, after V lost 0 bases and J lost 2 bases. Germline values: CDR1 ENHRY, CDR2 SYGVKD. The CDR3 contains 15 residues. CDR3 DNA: TGTGCCATCAGTGAGTCAGTAGCGGGAGCCTACGAGCAGTACTTC. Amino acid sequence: CAISESVAGAYEQYF.

CDR3 DNA: TGCGCCAGCAGCTTCAGGACTAGCGGGAGTTACGAGCAGTACTTC. It specifies CASSFRTSGSYEQYF. The V and J genes are TRBV5-1 and TRBJ2-7; 13 positions match TRBD2. V lost 2 bases, J lost 4 bases, and 3 bases stayed unmatched. This CDR3 has 15 residues. Looked up from germline, CDR1 is SGHRS and CDR2 is YFSETQ.

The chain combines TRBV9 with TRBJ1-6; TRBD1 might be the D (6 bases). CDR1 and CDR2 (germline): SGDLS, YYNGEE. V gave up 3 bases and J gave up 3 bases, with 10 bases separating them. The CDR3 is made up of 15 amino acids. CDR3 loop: CASSEDSGYNSPLHF. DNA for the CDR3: TGTGCCAGCAGCGAGGACAGCGGCTATAATTCACCCCTCCACTTT.

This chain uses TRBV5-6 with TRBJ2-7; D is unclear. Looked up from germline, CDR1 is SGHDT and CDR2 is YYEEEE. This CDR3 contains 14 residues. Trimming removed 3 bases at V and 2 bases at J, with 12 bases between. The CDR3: CASSSRREPYEQYF. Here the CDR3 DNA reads TGTGCCAGCAGCTCCCGGAGAGAGCCCTACGAGCAGTACTTC.

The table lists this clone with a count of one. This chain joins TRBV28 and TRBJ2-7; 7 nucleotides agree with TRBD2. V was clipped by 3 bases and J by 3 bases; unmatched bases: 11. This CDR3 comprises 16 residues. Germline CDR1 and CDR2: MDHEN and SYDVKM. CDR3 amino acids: CASSFHRTRTGYEQYF. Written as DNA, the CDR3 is TGTGCCAGCAGTTTCCATAGGACTAGGACGGGCTACGAGCAGTACTTC.

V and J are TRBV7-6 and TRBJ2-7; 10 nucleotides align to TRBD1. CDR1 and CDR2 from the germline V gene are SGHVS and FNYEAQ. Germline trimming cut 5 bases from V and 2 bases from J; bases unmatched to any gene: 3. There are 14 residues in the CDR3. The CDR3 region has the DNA TGTGCCAGCAGCCCCGGGACAGGGGCCTACGAGCAGTACTTC. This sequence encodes CASSPGTGAYEQYF.

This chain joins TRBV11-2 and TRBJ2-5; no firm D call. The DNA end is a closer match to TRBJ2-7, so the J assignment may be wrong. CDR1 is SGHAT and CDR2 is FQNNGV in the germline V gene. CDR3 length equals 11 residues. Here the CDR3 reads CASSLLNEQYF. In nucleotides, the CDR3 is TGTGCCAGCAGCTTACTAAACGAGCAGTACTTC.

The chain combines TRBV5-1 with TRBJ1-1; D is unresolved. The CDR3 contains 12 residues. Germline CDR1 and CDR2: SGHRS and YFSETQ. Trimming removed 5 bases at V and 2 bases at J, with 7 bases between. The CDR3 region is CASREGNTEAFF. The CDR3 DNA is TGCGCCAGCAGGGAGGGTAACACTGAAGCTTTCTTT.

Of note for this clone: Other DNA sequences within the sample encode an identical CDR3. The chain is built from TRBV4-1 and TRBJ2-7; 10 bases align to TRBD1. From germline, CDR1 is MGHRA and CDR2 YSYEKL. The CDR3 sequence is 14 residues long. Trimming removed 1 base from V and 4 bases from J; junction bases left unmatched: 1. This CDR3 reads CASSQGQGAYEQYF. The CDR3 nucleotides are TGCGCCAGCAGCCAAGGACAGGGGGCTTACGAGCAGTACTTC.

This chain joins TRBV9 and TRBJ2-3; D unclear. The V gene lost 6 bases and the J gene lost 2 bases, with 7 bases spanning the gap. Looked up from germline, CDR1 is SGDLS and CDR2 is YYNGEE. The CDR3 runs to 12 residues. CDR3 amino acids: CASTGFTDTQYF. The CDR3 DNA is TGTGCCAGCACCGGGTTCACAGATACGCAGTATTTT. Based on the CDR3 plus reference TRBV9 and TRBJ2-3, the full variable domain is DSGVTQTPKHLITATGQRVTLRCSPRSGDLSVYWYQQSLDQGLQFLIQYYNGEERAKGNILERFSAQQFPDLHSELNLSSLELGDSALYFCASTGFTDTQYFGPGTRLTVL.

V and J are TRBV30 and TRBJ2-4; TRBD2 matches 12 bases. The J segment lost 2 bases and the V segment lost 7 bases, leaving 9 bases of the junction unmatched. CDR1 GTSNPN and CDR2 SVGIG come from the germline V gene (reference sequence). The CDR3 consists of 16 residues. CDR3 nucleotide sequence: TGTGCCTACCGACCCGGGACTAGCGGGCCCAAAAACATTCAGTACTTC. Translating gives CAYRPGTSGPKNIQYF.

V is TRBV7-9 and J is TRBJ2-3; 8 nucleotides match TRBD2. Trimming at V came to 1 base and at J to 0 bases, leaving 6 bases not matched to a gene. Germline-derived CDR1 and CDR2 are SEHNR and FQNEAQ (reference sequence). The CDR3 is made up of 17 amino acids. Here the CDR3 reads CASSLGELAASTDTQYF. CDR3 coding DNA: TGTGCCAGCAGCTTAGGGGAACTAGCGGCGAGCACAGATACGCAGTATTTT.

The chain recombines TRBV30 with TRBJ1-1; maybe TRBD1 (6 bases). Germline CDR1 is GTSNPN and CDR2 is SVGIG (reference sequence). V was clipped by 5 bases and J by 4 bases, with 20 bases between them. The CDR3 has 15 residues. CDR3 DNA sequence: TGTGCCTGGGATAGATCCCCCGGGGGCACCACTGAAGCTTTCTTT. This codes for CAWDRSPGGTTEAFF.

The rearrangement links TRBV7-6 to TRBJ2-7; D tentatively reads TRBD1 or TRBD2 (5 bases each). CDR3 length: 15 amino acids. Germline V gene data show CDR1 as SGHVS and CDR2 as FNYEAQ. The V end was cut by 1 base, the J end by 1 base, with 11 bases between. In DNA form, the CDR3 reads TGTGCCAGCAGCTTAGGGGCCGAGGGGTCCTACGAGCAGTACTTC. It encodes CASSLGAEGSYEQYF.

The CDR3 spells CATSRDRSRAATNEKLFF. In nucleotides, the CDR3 is TGTGCCACCAGCAGAGATCGATCCAGAGCGGCAACTAATGAAAAACTGTTTTTT. The chain has TRBV15 and TRBJ1-4; D is ambiguous. The CDR3 contains 18 residues. Trimming pared 0 bases from V and 0 bases from J, leaving 14 bases between. Germline CDR1 reads LNHNV; CDR2 reads YYDKDF (reference sequence).

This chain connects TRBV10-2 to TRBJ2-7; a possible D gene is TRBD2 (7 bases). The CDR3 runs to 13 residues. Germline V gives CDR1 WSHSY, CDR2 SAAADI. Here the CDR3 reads CGTGGVKAGEQYF. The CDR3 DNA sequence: TGCGGTACGGGGGGCGTAAAGGCTGGGGAGCAGTACTTC.

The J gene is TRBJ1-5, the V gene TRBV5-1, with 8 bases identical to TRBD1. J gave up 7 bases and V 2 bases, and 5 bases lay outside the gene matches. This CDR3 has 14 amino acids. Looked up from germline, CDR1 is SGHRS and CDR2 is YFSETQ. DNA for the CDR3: TGCGCCAGCAGCTTAGGACAGGGAGAACAGCCCCAGCATTTT. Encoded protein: CASSLGQGEQPQHF. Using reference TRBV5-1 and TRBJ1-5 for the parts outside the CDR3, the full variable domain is KAGVTQTPRYLIKTRGQQVTLSCSPISGHRSVSWYQQTPGQGLQFLFEYFSETQRNKGNFPGRFSGRQFSNSRSEMNVSTLELGDSALYLCASSLGQGEQPQHFGDGTRLSIL.

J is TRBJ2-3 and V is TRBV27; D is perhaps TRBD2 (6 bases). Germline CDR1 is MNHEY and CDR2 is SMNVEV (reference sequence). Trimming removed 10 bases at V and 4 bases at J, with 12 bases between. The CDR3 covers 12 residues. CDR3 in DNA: TGTGCCATCCAGTCTAGCGCAGATACGCAGTATTTT. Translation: CAIQSSADTQYF.

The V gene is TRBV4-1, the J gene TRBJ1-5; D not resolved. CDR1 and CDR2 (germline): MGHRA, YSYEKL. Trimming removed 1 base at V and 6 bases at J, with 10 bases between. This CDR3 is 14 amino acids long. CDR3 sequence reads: CASSQVSEGQPQHF. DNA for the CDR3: TGCGCCAGCAGCCAAGTTTCCGAGGGTCAGCCCCAGCATTTT.

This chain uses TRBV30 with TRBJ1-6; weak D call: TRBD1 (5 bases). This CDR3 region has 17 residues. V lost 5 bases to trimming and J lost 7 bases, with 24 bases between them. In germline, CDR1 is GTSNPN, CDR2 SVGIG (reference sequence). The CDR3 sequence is CAWGRAQGRGANSPLHF. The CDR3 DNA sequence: TGTGCCTGGGGACGAGCCCAGGGACGAGGGGCCAATTCACCCCTCCACTTT.